The 28 T cell receptor beta chains below were found in one sample sequenced in a study of blood T cell repertoires in COVID-19 (dated by TCRdb to the early 2020s). The library was built by means of the immunoSEQ multiplex PCR assay. Here the immuneACCESS table is served through TCRdb, limited to in-frame sequences with V and J called. Missing clones are a known gap in these copies; in checked studies unresolved V genes cover under half, and the rest lacks a known reason. For this sample there are roughly 150,000 clones; around four fifths appear just once. The ten largest make up approximately 3% of the sample. Source material: peripheral blood. These receptors were taken from an older man with acute or convalescent COVID-19.

This chain links TRBV18 with TRBJ1-3; D ambiguous. Trimming took 4 bases from V and 3 from J, leaving 7 bases between them. The CDR3 has 13 residues. Germline loops: CDR1 KGHSH, CDR2 LQKENI. The CDR3 spells CASSQISGNTIYF. In DNA, the CDR3 is TGTGCCAGCTCACAAATCAGTGGAAACACCATATATTTT.

J is TRBJ2-2 and V is TRBV5-3, with TRBD2 matching 14 bases. TRBV5-3 is flagged as an ORF with uncertain function. The CDR3 has 17 amino acids. Trimming at V came to 3 bases and at J to 7 bases, leaving 8 bases not matched to a gene. CDR3 nucleotide sequence: TGTGCCAGAAGCTCGACTAGCGGGAGGGCCGGGAGCGGGGAGCTGTTTTTT. It codes for CARSSTSGRAGSGELFF.

The chain employs TRBV5-4 and TRBJ1-1, with TRBD1 matching over 7 bases. CDR3 size: 15 residues. CDR1 is SGHNT, CDR2 YYREEE, per germline (reference sequence). The trim removed 4 bases at V and 3 bases at J, leaving 9 bases unmatched. CDR3: CASSLAQGRDTEAFF. CDR3 nucleotide sequence: TGTGCCAGCAGCCTGGCACAGGGGAGAGACACTGAAGCTTTCTTT.

The chain employs TRBV6-5 and TRBJ1-2, with D unclear. Germline CDR1 is MNHEY and CDR2 is SVGAGI. The germline V and J ends were trimmed by 0 bases and 3 bases, with 8 bases remaining between them. This CDR3 region has 14 residues. This CDR3 reads CASSYSYRDYGYTF. For the CDR3, the DNA is TGTGCCAGCAGTTACTCGTACAGAGACTATGGCTACACCTTC.

V usage is TRBV3-1 (or the pseudogene TRBV3-2) and J usage is TRBJ1-2; 8 bases line up with TRBD1. CDR1 LGHDT and CDR2 YNNKEL come from the germline V gene (reference sequence). The junction had 9 bases not matched to a gene; V was cut back by 3 bases and J by 6 bases. The CDR3 length is 15 residues. The CDR3 reads CASSQSTGALNGYTF. Here the CDR3 DNA reads TGTGCCAGCAGCCAGTCGACAGGGGCCCTCAATGGCTACACCTTC.

This chain links TRBV2 with TRBJ2-5, with D perhaps matching TRBD2 (5 bases). The germline V gene has CDR1 SNHLY and CDR2 FYNNEI. This CDR3 region has 13 residues. Trimming cost V 6 bases and J 7 bases, with 15 bases left between them. The CDR3 loop is CASRAAPAGTQYF. CDR3 DNA sequence: TGTGCCAGCAGGGCGGCTCCCGCGGGGACCCAGTACTTC.

This chain uses TRBV24-1 with TRBJ2-5; 9 bases are shared with TRBD1. Germline assignment: CDR1 KGHDR and CDR2 SFDVKD. V shed 5 bases, J shed 1 base, and the junction held 4 bases outside the gene matches. This CDR3 has 15 residues. The CDR3 DNA reads TGTGCCACCAGTGGCCGGGGACAGGGCCAAGAGACCCAGTACTTC. This translates into CATSGRGQGQETQYF.

The chain couples TRBV2 to TRBJ2-7; no reliable D call. The CDR3 runs 14 residues. Trimming removed 7 bases at V and 2 bases at J, with 15 bases between. Germline values: CDR1 SNHLY, CDR2 FYNNEI. CDR3 nucleotides: TGTGCCAGCAAGGCCCCGGTACGGGCCTACGAGCAGTACTTC. Amino acids: CASKAPVRAYEQYF.

The V gene is TRBV6-5, the J gene TRBJ1-2; D remains ambiguous. CDR3 length: 14 amino acids. The germline V and J ends were trimmed by 5 bases and 8 bases, with 18 bases remaining between them. Per the germline V gene, CDR1 is MNHEY and CDR2 is SVGAGI. The CDR3 nucleotides are TGTGCCAGCAGTCCTCTGACGGGTAAAGGAGGCTACACCTTC. Translating gives CASSPLTGKGGYTF.

The chain links TRBV5-1 to TRBJ2-6; D perhaps matches TRBD1 (7 bases). Between the trimmed V and J ends, which lost 4 bases and 4 bases, there was a span of 15 bases. Germline V gene data show CDR1 as SGHRS and CDR2 as YFSETQ. CDR3 length: 16 amino acids. The chain's CDR3 is CASSRTGEDGANVLTF. The CDR3, as DNA: TGCGCCAGCAGCCGTACAGGGGAGGACGGGGCCAACGTCCTGACTTTC.

This clone has a single count. J is TRBJ1-5 and V is TRBV12-5; D is perhaps TRBD1 (5 bases). Between the trimmed V and J ends, which lost 10 bases and 0 bases, there was a span of 16 bases. This CDR3 region has 15 residues. Germline loops: CDR1 LGHNT, CDR2 FRNRAP. CDR3 residues: CATNREGYSNQPQHF. The CDR3 coding sequence is TGTGCTACCAACCGGGAGGGGTATAGCAATCAGCCCCAGCATTTT.

The rearrangement joins TRBV18 to TRBJ2-2; TRBD2 is a possible D gene (6 bases). Trimming shortened V by 6 bases and J by 6 bases, and 11 bases separated the two germline ends. Germline CDR1 and CDR2: KGHSH and LQKENI. This CDR3 region has 13 residues. CDR3 region: CASSAAGSGELFF. Written as DNA, the CDR3 is TGTGCCAGCTCCGCTGCGGGGTCCGGGGAGCTGTTTTTT.

The chain links TRBV10-2 to TRBJ2-5; D possibly corresponds to TRBD2 (5 bases). With 6 bases removed from V and 2 bases from J, the gap between germline ends came to 10 bases. CDR3 size: 13 residues. CDR1 is WSHSY, CDR2 SAAADI, per germline. The CDR3 region is CASRRVQQETQYF. CDR3 DNA: TGCGCCAGCAGGAGGGTCCAGCAAGAGACCCAGTACTTC.

This clone was counted a few times. J is TRBJ2-1 and V is TRBV11-1; D possibly corresponds to TRBD1 (6 bases). Trimming cost V 6 bases and J 0 bases, with 12 bases left between them. The germline V gene encodes CDR1 SGHAT and CDR2 FQDESV (reference sequence). This CDR3 contains 15 residues. The CDR3 region is CASSQQGFSYNEQFF. CDR3 in DNA: TGTGCCAGCAGTCAACAGGGCTTCTCCTACAATGAGCAGTTCTTC. Based on the CDR3 plus reference TRBV11-1 and TRBJ2-1, the full variable domain is EAEVAQSPRYKITEKSQAVAFWCDPISGHATLYWYRQILGQGPELLVQFQDESVVDDSQLPKDRFSAERLKGVDSTLKIQPAELGDSAMYLCASSQQGFSYNEQFFGPGTRLTVL.

V and J are TRBV14 and TRBJ2-1, with 15 bases matching TRBD2. V shed 6 bases, J shed 7 bases, and the junction held 4 bases outside the gene matches. The CDR3 contains 15 residues. Germline V gene sequence: CDR1 SGHDN, CDR2 FVKESK. In nucleotides, the CDR3 is TGTGCCAGCAGGCGGACTAGCGGGAGGGGTAATGAGCAGTTCTTC. It yields the protein CASRRTSGRGNEQFF.

The chain uses TRBV5-1 and TRBJ2-2; TRBD1 agrees at 8 bases. V lost 0 bases and J lost 7; bases outside the gene matches: 8. Per the germline V gene, CDR1 is SGHRS and CDR2 is YFSETQ. CDR3 length: 16 amino acids. CDR3 protein: CASSLVEAGGNGELFF. The CDR3 DNA follows: TGCGCCAGCAGCTTGGTTGAGGCAGGGGGCAACGGGGAGCTGTTTTTT.

This chain joins TRBV5-5 and TRBJ2-1; 7 bases fit TRBD2. The CDR3 is 15 residues long. V was pared by 5 bases and J by 1 base, with 6 bases of the junction left unmatched. Looked up from germline, CDR1 is SGHKS and CDR2 is YYEKEE (reference sequence). CDR3 loop: CASRLLGGSYNEQFF. For the CDR3, the DNA is TGTGCCAGCAGATTACTGGGGGGGTCCTACAATGAGCAGTTCTTC.

The J gene is TRBJ2-3, the V gene TRBV7-9, with a tentative D call TRBD2 (6 bases). This CDR3 has 13 residues. Trimming shortened V by 2 bases and J by 4 bases, and 7 bases separated the two germline ends. In germline, CDR1 is SEHNR, CDR2 FQNEAQ (reference sequence). The DNA for the CDR3 is TGTGCCAGCAGCTTACCGGGAGCAGATACGCAGTATTTT. As protein: CASSLPGADTQYF.

CDR3 residues: CASSPPGSGIINEQFF. The CDR3 DNA is TGTGCCAGCTCACCCCCCGGGAGCGGGATAATAAATGAGCAGTTCTTC. The chain joins TRBV18 to TRBJ2-1, with TRBD2 matching 7 bases. CDR1 and CDR2 (germline): KGHSH, LQKENI. The CDR3 has 16 residues. The V gene end was trimmed by 3 bases and the J gene end by 7 bases; junction bases not matched to a gene: 12.

The V call is TRBV3-1 (or the pseudogene TRBV3-2), the J call TRBJ1-3; D is ambiguous. CDR1 is LGHDT and CDR2 is YNNKEL in the germline V gene (reference sequence). Trimming cost V 7 bases and J 2 bases, with 12 bases left between them. This CDR3 contains 14 residues. The CDR3 DNA is TGTGCCAGCATGGGAGGGAAAACTGGAAACACCATATATTTT. Encoded protein: CASMGGKTGNTIYF.

The rearrangement uses TRBV4-1 and TRBJ1-5; 11 bases match TRBD1. V shed 6 bases and J 0 bases; nucleotides not matched to a gene: 10. Germline loops: CDR1 MGHRA, CDR2 YSYEKL. This CDR3 region has 18 residues. CDR3 nucleotide sequence: TGCGCCAGCAGTAAGGGACAGGGGGGGGACTATAGCAATCAGCCCCAGCATTTT. Residues: CASSKGQGGDYSNQPQHF.

The chain combines TRBV5-1 with TRBJ2-6; TRBD1 is a possible D gene (6 bases). Germline V gene sequence: CDR1 SGHRS, CDR2 YFSETQ. CDR3 size: 18 residues. Trimming stripped 0 bases from V and 0 bases from J, with 13 bases between. CDR3 DNA sequence: TGCGCCAGCAGCTTGGGAGGGGGAACTACCTCTGGGGCCAACGTCCTGACTTTC. It yields the protein CASSLGGGTTSGANVLTF.

This chain's CDR3 is CASSSNKQGGGSPLHF. In nucleotides, the CDR3 is TGTGCCAGCAGCTCAAATAAACAGGGTGGTGGCTCACCCCTCCACTTT. The rearrangement uses TRBV5-4 and TRBJ1-6, with D tentatively TRBD1 (6 bases). Germline V lookup: CDR1 SGHNT, CDR2 YYREEE (reference sequence). V shed 3 bases and J shed 10 bases, with 20 bases lying between them. The CDR3 is 16 residues long.

The V gene is TRBV19, the J gene TRBJ1-2, with TRBD1 matching over 12 bases. V dropped 5 bases and J dropped 4; count of bases not matched to a gene: 5. The germline V gene has CDR1 LNHDA and CDR2 SQIVND (reference sequence). The CDR3 has 15 amino acids. The CDR3 sequence is CASSPGTGGIYGYTF. The CDR3 bases are TGTGCCAGTAGTCCCGGGACAGGGGGCATCTATGGCTACACCTTC.

The gene calls are TRBV7-3 and TRBJ2-7; 10 bases fit TRBD1. V lost 5 bases to trimming and J lost 6 bases; unmatched junction nucleotides: 10. The CDR3 covers 15 residues. The germline V gene encodes CDR1 SGHTA and CDR2 FQGTGA. This chain's CDR3 is CASSPRTGGVAEQYF. The CDR3 DNA is TGTGCCAGCAGCCCAAGGACAGGGGGTGTAGCCGAGCAGTACTTC.

The chain combines TRBV6-5 with TRBJ2-1; D possibly corresponds to TRBD2 (6 bases). This CDR3 has 16 amino acids. Germline V lookup: CDR1 MNHEY, CDR2 SVGAGI. Trimming left V 3 bases short and J 0 bases short, with 12 bases between. The CDR3 loop is CASSYSGSGSYNEQFF. In DNA form, the CDR3 reads TGTGCCAGCAGTTATTCCGGGAGTGGCTCCTACAATGAGCAGTTCTTC.

This clone was seen a handful of times. The chain combines TRBV4-1 with TRBJ1-5; TRBD1 agrees at 7 bases. V lost 3 bases to trimming and J lost 3 bases; unmatched junction nucleotides: 5. The CDR3 runs to 15 residues. Germline V gives CDR1 MGHRA, CDR2 YSYEKL. The CDR3 sequence is CASSHGQAYNQPQHF. CDR3 nucleotide sequence: TGCGCCAGCAGCCACGGACAGGCCTACAATCAGCCCCAGCATTTT.

This rearrangement joins TRBV7-2 to TRBJ1-2; the D gene is possibly TRBD1 (6 bases). V lost 7 bases, J lost 4 bases, and 19 bases lay in between. The germline gives CDR1 SGHTA, CDR2 FQGNSA. The CDR3 has 15 amino acids. The CDR3 DNA reads TGTGCCAGCATCATGGACGGGGGGCTAGGCTATGGCTACACCTTC. Residues: CASIMDGGLGYGYTF.